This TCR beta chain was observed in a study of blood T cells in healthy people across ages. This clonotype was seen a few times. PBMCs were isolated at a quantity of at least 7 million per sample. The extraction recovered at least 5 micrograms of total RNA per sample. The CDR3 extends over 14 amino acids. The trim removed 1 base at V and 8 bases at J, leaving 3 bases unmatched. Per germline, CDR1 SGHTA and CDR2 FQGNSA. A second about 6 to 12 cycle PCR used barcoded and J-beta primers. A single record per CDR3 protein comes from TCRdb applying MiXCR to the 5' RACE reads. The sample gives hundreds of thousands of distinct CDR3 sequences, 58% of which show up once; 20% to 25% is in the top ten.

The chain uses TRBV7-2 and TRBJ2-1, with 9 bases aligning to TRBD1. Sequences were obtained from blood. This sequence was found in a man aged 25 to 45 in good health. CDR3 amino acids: CASSLGTGVYEQFF. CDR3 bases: TGTGCCAGCAGCTTAGGGACAGGGGTCTATGAGCAGTTCTTC.